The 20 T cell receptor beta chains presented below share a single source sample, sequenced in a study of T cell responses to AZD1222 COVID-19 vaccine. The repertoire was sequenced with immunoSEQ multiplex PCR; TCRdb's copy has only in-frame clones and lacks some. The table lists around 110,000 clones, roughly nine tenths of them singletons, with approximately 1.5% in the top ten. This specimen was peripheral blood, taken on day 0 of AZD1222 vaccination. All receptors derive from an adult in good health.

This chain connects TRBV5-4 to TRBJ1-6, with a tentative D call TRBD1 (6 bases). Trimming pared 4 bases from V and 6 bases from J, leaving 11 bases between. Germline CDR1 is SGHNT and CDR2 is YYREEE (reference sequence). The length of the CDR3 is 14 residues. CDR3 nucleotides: TGTGCCAGCAGCCACAGGGAGGGTAATTCACCCCTCCACTTT. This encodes CASSHREGNSPLHF. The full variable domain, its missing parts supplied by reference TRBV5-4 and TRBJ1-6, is ETGVTQSPTHLIKTRGQQVTLRCSSQSGHNTVSWYQQALGQGPQFIFQYYREEENGRGNFPPRFSGLQFPNYSSELNVNALELDDSALYLCASSHREGNSPLHFGNGTRLTVT.

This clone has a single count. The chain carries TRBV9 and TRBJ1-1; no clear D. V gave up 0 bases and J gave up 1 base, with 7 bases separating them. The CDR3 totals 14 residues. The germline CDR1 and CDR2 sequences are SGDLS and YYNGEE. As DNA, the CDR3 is TGTGCCAGCAGCGTAGAAGGACCGAACACTGAAGCTTTCTTT. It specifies CASSVEGPNTEAFF. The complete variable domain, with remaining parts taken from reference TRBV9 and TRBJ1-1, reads DSGVTQTPKHLITATGQRVTLRCSPRSGDLSVYWYQQSLDQGLQFLIQYYNGEERAKGNILERFSAQQFPDLHSELNLSSLELGDSALYFCASSVEGPNTEAFFGQGTRLTVV.

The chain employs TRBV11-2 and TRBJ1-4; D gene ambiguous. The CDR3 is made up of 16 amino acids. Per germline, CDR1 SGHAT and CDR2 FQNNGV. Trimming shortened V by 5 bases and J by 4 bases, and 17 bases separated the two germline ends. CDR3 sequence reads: CASSPRGLPLNEKLFF. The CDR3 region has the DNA TGTGCCAGCAGCCCCCGGGGTCTTCCGCTTAATGAAAAACTGTTTTTT.

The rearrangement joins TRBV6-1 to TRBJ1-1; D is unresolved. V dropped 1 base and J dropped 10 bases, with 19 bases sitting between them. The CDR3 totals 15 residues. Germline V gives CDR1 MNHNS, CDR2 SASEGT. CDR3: CASSEGRAGPEGAFF. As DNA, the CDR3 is TGTGCCAGCAGTGAAGGGAGGGCGGGCCCTGAAGGAGCTTTCTTT.

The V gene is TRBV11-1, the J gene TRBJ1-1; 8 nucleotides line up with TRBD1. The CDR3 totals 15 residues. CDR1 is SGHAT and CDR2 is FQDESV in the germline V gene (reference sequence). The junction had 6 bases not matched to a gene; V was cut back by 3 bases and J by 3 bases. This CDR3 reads CASSFVTGVDTEAFF. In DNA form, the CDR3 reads TGTGCCAGCAGCTTCGTGACAGGGGTGGACACTGAAGCTTTCTTT.

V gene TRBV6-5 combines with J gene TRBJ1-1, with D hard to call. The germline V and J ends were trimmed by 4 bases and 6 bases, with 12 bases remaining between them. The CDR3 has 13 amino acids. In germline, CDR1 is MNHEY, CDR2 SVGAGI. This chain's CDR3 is CASSSLDWAEAFF. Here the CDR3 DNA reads TGTGCCAGCAGTTCCCTGGACTGGGCTGAAGCTTTCTTT.

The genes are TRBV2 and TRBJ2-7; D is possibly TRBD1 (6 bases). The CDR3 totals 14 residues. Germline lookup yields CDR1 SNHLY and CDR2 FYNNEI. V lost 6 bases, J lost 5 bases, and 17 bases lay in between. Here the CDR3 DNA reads TGTGCCAGCAGACGAGGACAGACGGTCAACGAGCAGTACTTC. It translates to CASRRGQTVNEQYF.

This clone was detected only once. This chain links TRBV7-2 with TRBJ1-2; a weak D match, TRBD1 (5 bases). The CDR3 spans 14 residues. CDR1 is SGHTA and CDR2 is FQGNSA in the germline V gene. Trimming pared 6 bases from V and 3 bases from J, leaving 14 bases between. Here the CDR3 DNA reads TGTGCCAGCAGTCCACTCGGGGACTACTATGGCTACACCTTC. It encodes CASSPLGDYYGYTF.

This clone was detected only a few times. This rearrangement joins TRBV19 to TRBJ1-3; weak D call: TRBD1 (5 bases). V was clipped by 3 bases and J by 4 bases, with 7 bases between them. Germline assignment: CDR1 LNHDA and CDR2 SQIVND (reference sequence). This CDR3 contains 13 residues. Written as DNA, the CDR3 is TGTGCCAGTAGTATTCGACAGGGAAACACCATATATTTT. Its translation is CASSIRQGNTIYF.

CDR3 DNA: TGTGCCAGCAGCTCGGGCCAAGGACAGGGCTACACCTACAATGAGCAGTTCTTC. Encoded protein: CASSSGQGQGYTYNEQFF. The V call is TRBV11-3, the J call TRBJ2-1, with TRBD1 matching 8 bases. J lost 2 bases, V lost 4 bases, and 13 bases had no gene match. CDR1 and CDR2 (germline): SGHNT, YENEEA. This CDR3 is built from 18 residues.

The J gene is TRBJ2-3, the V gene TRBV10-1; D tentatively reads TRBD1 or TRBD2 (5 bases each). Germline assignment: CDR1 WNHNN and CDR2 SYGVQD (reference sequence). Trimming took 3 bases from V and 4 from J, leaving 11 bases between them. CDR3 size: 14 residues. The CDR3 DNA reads TGCGCCAGCAGTGATGGGGGTCAGGCAGATACGCAGTATTTT. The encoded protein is CASSDGGQADTQYF.

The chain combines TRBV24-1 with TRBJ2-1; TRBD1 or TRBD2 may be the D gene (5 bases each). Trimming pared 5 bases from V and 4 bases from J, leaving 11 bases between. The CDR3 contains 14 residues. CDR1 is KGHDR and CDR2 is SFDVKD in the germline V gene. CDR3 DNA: TGTGCCACCAGTGGGGAGACAGATTACAATGAGCAGTTCTTC. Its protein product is CATSGETDYNEQFF.

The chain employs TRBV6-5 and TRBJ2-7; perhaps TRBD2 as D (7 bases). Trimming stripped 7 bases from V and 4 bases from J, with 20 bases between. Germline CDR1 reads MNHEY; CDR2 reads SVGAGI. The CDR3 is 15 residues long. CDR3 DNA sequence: TGTGCCAGCACCCTAAATGGGGGGGCAGGGTACGAGCAGTACTTC. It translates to CASTLNGGAGYEQYF.

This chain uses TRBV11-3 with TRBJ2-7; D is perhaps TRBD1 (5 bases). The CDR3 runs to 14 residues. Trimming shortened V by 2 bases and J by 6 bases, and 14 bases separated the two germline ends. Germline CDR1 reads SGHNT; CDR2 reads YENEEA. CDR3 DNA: TGTGCCAGCAGCTTAAGCCCAAATAGGGGCGAGCAGTACGTC. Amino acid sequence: CASSLSPNRGEQYV.

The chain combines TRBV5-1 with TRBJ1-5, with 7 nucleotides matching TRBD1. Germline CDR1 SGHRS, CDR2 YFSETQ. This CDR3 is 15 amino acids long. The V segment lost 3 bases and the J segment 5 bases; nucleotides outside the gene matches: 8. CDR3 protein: CASSCPGQSHQPQHF. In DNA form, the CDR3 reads TGCGCCAGCAGCTGCCCGGGACAGAGTCATCAGCCCCAGCATTTT.

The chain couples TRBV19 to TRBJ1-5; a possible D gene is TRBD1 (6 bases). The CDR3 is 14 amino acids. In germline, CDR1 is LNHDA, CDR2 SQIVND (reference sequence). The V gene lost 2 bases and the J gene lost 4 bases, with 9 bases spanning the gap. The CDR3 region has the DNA TGTGCCAGTAGTATACAGGGGAATAATCAGCCCCAGCATTTT. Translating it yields CASSIQGNNQPQHF.

The CDR3: CASSRQGVDYGYTF. CDR3 nucleotides: TGTGCCAGCAGCCGACAGGGGGTAGACTATGGCTACACCTTC. The chain is built from TRBV3-1 (or the pseudogene TRBV3-2) and TRBJ1-2; 9 nucleotides align to TRBD1. The CDR3 covers 14 residues. In germline, CDR1 is LGHDT, CDR2 YNNKEL (reference sequence). V was clipped by 4 bases and J by 3 bases; unmatched bases: 3.

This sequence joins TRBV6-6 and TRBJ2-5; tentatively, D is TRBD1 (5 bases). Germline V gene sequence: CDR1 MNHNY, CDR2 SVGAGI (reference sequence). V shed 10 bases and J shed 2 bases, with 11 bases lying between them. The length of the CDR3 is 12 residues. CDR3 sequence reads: CATTGPQETQYF. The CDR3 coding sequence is TGTGCCACCACAGGTCCACAAGAGACCCAGTACTTC.

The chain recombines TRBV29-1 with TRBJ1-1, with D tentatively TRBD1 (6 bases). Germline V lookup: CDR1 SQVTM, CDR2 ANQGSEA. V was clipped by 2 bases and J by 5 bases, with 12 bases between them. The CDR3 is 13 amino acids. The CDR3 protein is CSVETGIGTEAFF. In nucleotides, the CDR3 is TGCAGCGTTGAAACAGGGATTGGAACTGAAGCTTTCTTT.

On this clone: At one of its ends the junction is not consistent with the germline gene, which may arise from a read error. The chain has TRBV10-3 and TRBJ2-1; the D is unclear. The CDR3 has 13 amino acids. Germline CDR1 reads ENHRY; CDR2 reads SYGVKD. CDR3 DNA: TGTGCCAGCAGTGCTTTAGAAGGGAATGAGCAGTTCTTC. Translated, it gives CASSALEGNEQFF.